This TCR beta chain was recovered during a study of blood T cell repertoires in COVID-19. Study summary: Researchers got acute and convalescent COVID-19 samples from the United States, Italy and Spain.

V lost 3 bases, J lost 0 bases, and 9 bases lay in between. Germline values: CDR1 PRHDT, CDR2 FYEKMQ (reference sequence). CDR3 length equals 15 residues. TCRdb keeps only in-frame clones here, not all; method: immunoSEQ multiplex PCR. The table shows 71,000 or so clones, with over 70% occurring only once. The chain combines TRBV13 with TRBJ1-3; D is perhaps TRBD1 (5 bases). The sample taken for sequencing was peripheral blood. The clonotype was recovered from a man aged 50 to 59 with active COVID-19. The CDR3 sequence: CASSFGGFSGNTIYF. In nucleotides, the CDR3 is TGTGCCAGCAGCTTCGGGGGGTTCTCTGGAAACACCATATATTTT.